A selection of T cell receptor beta chains follows, all from one sample in a study of blood T cells in healthy people across ages. In TCRdb, the 5' RACE reads were re-called with MiXCR into one record per CDR3 protein. This table holds about a million distinct CDR3 sequences, around two fifths found once. The sequenced sample consisted of blood. The receptors derive from a man between 18 and 35 years old in good health. Both conserved end residues are part of each CDR3.

j_gene | v_gene | CDR3aa
NA | TRBV7-2 | CASSSEGQGQETQFF
TRBJ1-2 | TRBV5-5 | CASSLSAGDNYGYTF
TRBJ2-2 | TRBV20-1 | CSAPNWAGGNTGELFF
TRBJ1-2 | TRBV15 | CATSRDRGAFGYTF
TRBJ1-2 | TRBV7-9 | CASSLQGSGGYTF
TRBJ1-4 | TRBV12-3/TRBV12-4 | CASSLALGDLLRNEKLFF
TRBJ2-3 | TRBV20-1 | CSATPQDTQYF
TRBJ2-3 | TRBV29-1 | CSHLQGTQNTQYF
TRBJ2-5 | TRBV9 | CASNLGRAQETQYF
TRBJ1-1 | TRBV4-1 | CASSQTHTLVSFF
TRBJ1-4 | TRBV7-9 | CASSFSESANEKLFF
TRBJ2-3 | TRBV18 | CASSGTSETSTDTQYF
TRBJ2-1 | TRBV12-3/TRBV12-4 | CASSLFQDGEQFF
TRBJ2-7 | TRBV3-1 | CASSPKTGIEQYF
TRBJ1-2 | TRBV6-5 | CASRTVGIYGYTF
TRBJ2-3 | TRBV10-3 | CATWADTQYF
NA | TRBV7-9 | CASSLTSAGPYNEQYF
TRBJ1-6 | TRBV7-3 | CASSLNTARNSPLHF
TRBJ2-1 | TRBV7-2 | CASSLDVGTPLLYNEQFF
TRBJ1-2 | TRBV7-8 | CASSLGDGGYGYTF
TRBJ1-1 | TRBV4-1 | CASSHVGPNTEAFF
TRBJ2-3 | TRBV2 | CASSGNSNTDTQYF
TRBJ1-5 | TRBV25-1 | CASRNRDPGQPQHF
TRBJ2-3 | TRBV28 | CASSFPPGTDTQYF
TRBJ1-5 | TRBV20-1 | CSARPTGNQPQHF
TRBJ2-2 | TRBV12-3/TRBV12-4 | CASSLGYYAGTPAGELFF
TRBJ2-5 | TRBV11-2 | CASSYPGQLSEQYF
TRBJ1-1 | TRBV7-2 | CASSSDREVWGAFF